The source of this TCR beta chain is a study of shared clonotypes between healthy human individuals. The run depth of the assay was deep. The authors distributed each subset's genomic DNA evenly over several immunoSEQ plates. TCRdb's table, derived via immunoSEQ multiplex PCR, lists solely in-frame clones and lacks some. The sample includes about 590,000 clones, 95% to 96% of them seen just once. To note about this clone: What it recognizes is unknown.

V dropped 7 bases and J dropped 6; count of bases not matched to a gene: 5. From germline, CDR1 is SNHLY and CDR2 FYNNEI. The CDR3 totals 12 residues. Study-wide results and limits: Shared clonotypes across all four donors exceeded non-shared ones in generation probability.

Only CD45RO-negative cells positively selected for CCR7 counted as naive CD8 cells, so terminally differentiated effector memory CD45RA+ cells were excluded. This chain uses TRBV2 with TRBJ1-2; 7 bases are shared with TRBD1. The source is a woman younger than 45 in good health. The sample consisted of naive CD8+ T cells sorted from blood. This chain's CDR3 is CASILDRDGYTF. For the CDR3, the DNA is TGTGCCAGCATTCTAGACAGGGATGGCTACACCTTC.